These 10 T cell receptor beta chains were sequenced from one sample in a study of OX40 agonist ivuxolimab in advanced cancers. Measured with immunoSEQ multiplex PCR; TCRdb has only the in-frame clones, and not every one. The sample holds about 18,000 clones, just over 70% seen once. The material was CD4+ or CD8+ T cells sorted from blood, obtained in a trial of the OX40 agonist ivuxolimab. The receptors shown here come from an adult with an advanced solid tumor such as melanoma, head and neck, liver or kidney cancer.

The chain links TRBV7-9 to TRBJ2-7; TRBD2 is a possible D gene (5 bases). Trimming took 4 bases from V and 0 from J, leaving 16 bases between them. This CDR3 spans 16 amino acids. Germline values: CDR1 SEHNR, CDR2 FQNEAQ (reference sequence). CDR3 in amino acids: CASSSGAGFSSYEQYF. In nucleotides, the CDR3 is TGTGCCAGCAGCTCCGGCGCGGGTTTTAGCTCCTACGAGCAGTACTTC.

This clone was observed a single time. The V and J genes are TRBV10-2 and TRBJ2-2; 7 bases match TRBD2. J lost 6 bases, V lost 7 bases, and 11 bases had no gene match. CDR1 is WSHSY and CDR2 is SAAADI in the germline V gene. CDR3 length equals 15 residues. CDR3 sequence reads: CASILSGTNAGELFF. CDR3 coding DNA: TGCGCCAGCATCCTTTCCGGGACTAACGCCGGGGAGCTGTTTTTT.

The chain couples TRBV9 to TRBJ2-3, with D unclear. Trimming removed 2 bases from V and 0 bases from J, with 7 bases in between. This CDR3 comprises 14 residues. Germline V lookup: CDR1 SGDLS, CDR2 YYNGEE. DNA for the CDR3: TGTGCCAGCAGCGTCGAGGAGAGCACAGATACGCAGTATTTT. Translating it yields CASSVEESTDTQYF.

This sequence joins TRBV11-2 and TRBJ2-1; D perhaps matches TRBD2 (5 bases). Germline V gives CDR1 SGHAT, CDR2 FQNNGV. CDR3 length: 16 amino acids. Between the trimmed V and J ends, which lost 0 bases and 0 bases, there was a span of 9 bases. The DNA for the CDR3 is TGTGCCAGCAGCTTAGATTCGGGGAGCTCCTACAATGAGCAGTTCTTC. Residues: CASSLDSGSSYNEQFF. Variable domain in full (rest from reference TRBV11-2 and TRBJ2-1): EAGVAQSPRYKIIEKRQSVAFWCNPISGHATLYWYQQILGQGPKLLIQFQNNGVVDDSQLPKDRFSAERLKGVDSTLKIQPAKLEDSAVYLCASSLDSGSSYNEQFFGPGTRLTVL.

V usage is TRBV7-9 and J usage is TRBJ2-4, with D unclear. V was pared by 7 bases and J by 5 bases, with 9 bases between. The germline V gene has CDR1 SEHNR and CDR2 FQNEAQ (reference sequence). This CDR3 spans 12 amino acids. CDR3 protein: CASTPDENIQYF. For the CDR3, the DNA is TGTGCCAGCACCCCGGACGAAAACATTCAGTACTTC.

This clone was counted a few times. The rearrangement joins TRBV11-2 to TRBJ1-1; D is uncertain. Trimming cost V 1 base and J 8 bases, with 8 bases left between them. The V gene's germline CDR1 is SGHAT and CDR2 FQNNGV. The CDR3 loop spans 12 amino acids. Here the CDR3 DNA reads TGTGCCAGCAGCTTAGCCCTCCCGGAAGCTTTCTTT. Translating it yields CASSLALPEAFF.

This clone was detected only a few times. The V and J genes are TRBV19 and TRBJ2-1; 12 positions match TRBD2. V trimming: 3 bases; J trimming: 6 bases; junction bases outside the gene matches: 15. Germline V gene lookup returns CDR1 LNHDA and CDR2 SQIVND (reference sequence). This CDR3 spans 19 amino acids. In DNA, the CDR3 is TGTGCCAGTAGTATCGATGGTGGGGAGGGACTAGCGGGCTTCAATGAGCAGTTCTTC. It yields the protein CASSIDGGEGLAGFNEQFF.

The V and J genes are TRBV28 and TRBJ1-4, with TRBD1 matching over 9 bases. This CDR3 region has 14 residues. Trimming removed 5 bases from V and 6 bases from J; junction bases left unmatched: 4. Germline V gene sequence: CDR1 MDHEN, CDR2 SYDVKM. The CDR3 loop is CASSDRGEDEKLFF. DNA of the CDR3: TGTGCCAGCAGTGACAGGGGGGAGGATGAAAAACTGTTTTTT. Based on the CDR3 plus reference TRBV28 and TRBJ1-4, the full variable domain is DVKVTQSSRYLVKRTGEKVFLECVQDMDHENMFWYRQDPGLGLRLIYFSYDVKMKEKGDIPEGYSVSREKKERFSLILESASTNQTSMYLCASSDRGEDEKLFFGSGTQLSVL.

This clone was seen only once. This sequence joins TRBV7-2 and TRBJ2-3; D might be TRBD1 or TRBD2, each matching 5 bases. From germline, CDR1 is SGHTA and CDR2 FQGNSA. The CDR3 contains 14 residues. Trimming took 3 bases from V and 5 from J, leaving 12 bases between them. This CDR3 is CASSFGTEVDTQYF. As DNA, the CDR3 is TGTGCCAGCAGCTTCGGGACGGAGGTAGATACGCAGTATTTT.

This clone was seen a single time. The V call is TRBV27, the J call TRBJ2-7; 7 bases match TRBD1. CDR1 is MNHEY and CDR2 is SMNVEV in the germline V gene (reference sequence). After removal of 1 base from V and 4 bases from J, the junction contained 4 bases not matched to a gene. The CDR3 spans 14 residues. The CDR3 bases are TGTGCCAGCAGTTTATTGGGACAGCCATACGAGCAGTACTTC. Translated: CASSLLGQPYEQYF.